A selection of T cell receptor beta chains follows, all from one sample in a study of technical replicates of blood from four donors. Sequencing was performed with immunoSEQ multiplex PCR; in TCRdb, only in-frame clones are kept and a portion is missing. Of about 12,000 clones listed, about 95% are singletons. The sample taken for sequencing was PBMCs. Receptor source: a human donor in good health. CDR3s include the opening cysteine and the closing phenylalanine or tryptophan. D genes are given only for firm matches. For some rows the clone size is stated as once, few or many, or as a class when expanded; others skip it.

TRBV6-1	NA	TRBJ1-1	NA	CASNREGTEAFF	TGTGCCAGCAATCGGGAGGGTACTGAAGCTTTCTTT
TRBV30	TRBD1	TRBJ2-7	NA	CAWSVGTGSYEQYF	TGTGCCTGGAGTGTAGGGACAGGATCCTACGAGCAGTACTTC
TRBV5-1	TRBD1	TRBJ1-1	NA	CASSQQGANTEAFF	TGCGCCAGCAGCCAACAGGGGGCTAACACTGAAGCTTTCTTT
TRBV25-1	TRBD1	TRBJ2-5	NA	CASSEYFGTGGAETQYF	TGTGCCAGCAGTGAATATTTCGGGACAGGGGGCGCGGAGACCCAGTACTTC
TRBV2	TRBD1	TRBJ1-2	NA	CASSKGTGGAGGYTF	TGTGCCAGCAGTAAAGGGACAGGGGGCGCAGGTGGCTACACCTTC
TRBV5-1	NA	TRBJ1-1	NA	CASSYTGDTEAFF	TGCGCCAGCAGCTATACAGGAGACACTGAAGCTTTCTTT
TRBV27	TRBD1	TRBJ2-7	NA	CASSSLGQGEYEQYF	TGTGCCAGCAGTAGTCTGGGACAGGGAGAGTACGAGCAGTACTTC
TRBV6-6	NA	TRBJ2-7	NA	CASTHPGRYEQYF	TGTGCCAGCACCCACCCGGGGAGGTACGAGCAGTACTTC
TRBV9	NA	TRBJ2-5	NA	CASSGWGGGWETQYF	TGTGCCAGCAGCGGATGGGGCGGAGGGTGGGAGACCCAGTACTTC
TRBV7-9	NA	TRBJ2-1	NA	CASSLDYMHEQFF	TGTGCCAGCAGCTTGGACTACATGCATGAGCAGTTCTTC
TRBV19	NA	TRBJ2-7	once	CASSSQVGGGEQYF	TGTGCCAGTAGTAGCCAAGTGGGAGGAGGCGAGCAGTACTTC
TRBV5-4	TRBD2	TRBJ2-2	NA	CASSFTSGVNTGELFF	TGTGCCAGCAGCTTTACTAGCGGGGTGAACACCGGGGAGCTGTTTTTT
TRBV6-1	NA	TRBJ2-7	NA	CATRQQRSSYEQYF	TGTGCCACCAGGCAGCAGAGGAGCTCCTACGAGCAGTACTTC
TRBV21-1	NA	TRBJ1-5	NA	CASSPVLGQGRQPQHF	TGTGCCAGCAGCCCAGTCCTAGGACAGGGTCGTCAGCCCCAGCATTTT
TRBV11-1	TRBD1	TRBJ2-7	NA	CASSLEGLGTVSYEQYF	TGTGCCAGCAGCTTAGAAGGCTTGGGGACAGTTTCCTACGAGCAGTACTTC
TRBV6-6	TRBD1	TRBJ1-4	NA	CASSYRTGAANEKLFF	TGTGCCAGCAGTTACAGGACAGGGGCGGCTAATGAAAAACTGTTTTTT
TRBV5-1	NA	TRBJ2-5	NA	CASSLEAGQETQYF	TGCGCCAGCAGCTTGGAAGCAGGGCAAGAGACCCAGTACTTC
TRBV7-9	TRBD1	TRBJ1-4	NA	CASSYGDRVGEKLFF	TGTGCCAGCAGCTACGGGGACAGGGTGGGGGAAAAACTGTTTTTT
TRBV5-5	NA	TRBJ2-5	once	CASSAEPEGTQYF	TGTGCCAGCAGCGCCGAACCAGAGGGGACCCAGTACTTC
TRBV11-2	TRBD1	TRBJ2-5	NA	CASSFGRGLVRETQYF	TGTGCCAGCAGCTTTGGCAGGGGGCTAGTTAGAGAGACCCAGTACTTC
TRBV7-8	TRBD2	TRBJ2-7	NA	CASSYQAGDGEQYF	TGTGCCAGCAGCTACCAAGCGGGAGACGGCGAGCAGTACTTC
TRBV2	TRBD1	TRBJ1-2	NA	CASSPGQGTGYTF	TGTGCCAGCAGTCCCGGACAGGGGACTGGCTACACCTTC
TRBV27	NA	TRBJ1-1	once	CASSSWASGEAFF	TGTGCCAGCAGTTCCTGGGCCAGCGGTGAAGCTTTCTTT